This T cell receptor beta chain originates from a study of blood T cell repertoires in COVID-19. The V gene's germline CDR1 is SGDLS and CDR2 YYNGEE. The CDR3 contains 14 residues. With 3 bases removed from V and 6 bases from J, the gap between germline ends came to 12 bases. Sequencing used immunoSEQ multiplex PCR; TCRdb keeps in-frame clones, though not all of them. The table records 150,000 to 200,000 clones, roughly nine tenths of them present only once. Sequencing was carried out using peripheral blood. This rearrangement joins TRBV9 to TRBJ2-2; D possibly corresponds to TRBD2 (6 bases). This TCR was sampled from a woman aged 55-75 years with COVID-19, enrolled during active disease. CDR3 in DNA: TGTGCCAGCAGCGCGACTAGTCAGGCCGGGGAGCTGTTTTTT. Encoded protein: CASSATSQAGELFF.